The T cell receptor (beta chain) described here comes from a study of blood T cell repertoires in COVID-19 (TCRdb year 2020). Context from the whole study: Samples from collaborators originated in the United States, Italy and Spain and spanned both the acute and convalescent phases of COVID-19. The material from the prospective study consisted of cDNA or gDNA derived from T cells, B-cell-depleted T cells, or PBMCs. Subjects who had been exposed to COVID-19, were actively infected with it, or had recovered from it provided the deeply sampled blood TCRbeta repertoires that made up the dataset. A freely available public database, intended as a resource for researchers studying the immune response to SARS-CoV-2, is where the repertoires were released. Samples came from the ongoing ImmuneRACE study (first 160 participants) plus 1,254 subjects from 6 global collaborators. Nearly every sample came with metadata listing a de-identified subject ID, COVID-19 status, age in years and sex. Where available, HLA class I and class II types were obtained from metadata supplied by the sample provider rather than from assay-based typing.

TCRbeta CDR3 regions were amplified from genomic DNA by means of the immunoSEQ Assay, a bias-controlled multiplex PCR. The original pipeline was this. Within the assay, amplification of reference gene primers was used to estimate how many nucleated cells each sample contained. Sequence reads were collapsed and filtered to measure the absolute abundance of every unique TCRbeta CDR3 rearrangement. For each sample, productive Simpson clonality was calculated by taking the square root of Simpson's diversity index across productive rearrangements. As stored in TCRdb, this immuneACCESS dataset retains in-frame rearrangements with V and J assigned. A fraction of the clones does not appear; measured against another copy, unresolved V genes explain less than half of the discrepancy, and the remainder lacks a known reason. V, J and clone size derive from that table, while D and trimming were established from the DNA sequence. The sample table contains about 39,000 clones; only one count was recorded for roughly 80% of them. More than 8.5% of the sample is held by the ten biggest clonotypes.

Whole blood was collected in K2EDTA tubes by collaborating institutions according to the institutions' own protocols. Collaborator samples were shipped for TCRbeta analysis as frozen whole blood, isolated PBMCs, or DNA extracted from either sample type. In its sample, this clone was seen once. The antigen it recognizes is unknown. Within one base of it there is no much larger clone, and no base qualities were kept. The investigation overall reported the following: Clinical and demographic metadata were provided uncurated, with the amount varying by source and participant.

Cut back by 7 bases and 8 bases, the V and J ends lie 17 bases apart. Counted from cysteine to phenylalanine, this CDR3 has 13 amino acids. Just the 39-base CDR3 DNA is kept, in frame starting at base 1. Reading the germline V gene gives CDR1 SQVTM and CDR2 ANQGSEA. Sample: peripheral blood. This clonotype was sampled from a man aged 55 to 70 in a cohort sampled during active COVID-19. The sequence joins TRBV29-1 to TRBJ2-2, and TRBD1 may be the D gene, going by 6 matching bases. The nucleotide sequence is TGCAGCGCATCCAGGGGTGAGGGAGGGGAGCTGTTTTTT. This yields the protein CSASRGEGGELFF.